Only one count was recorded for the clone carrying this TCR beta chain. Authors' analysis steps: The assay estimated nucleated cells by amplifying reference gene primers. Data came from immunoSEQ multiplex PCR; TCRdb stores just in-frame clones and leaves some out. V and J calls and clone size are copied from that table; D and trimming were computed from the DNA. The sample shows 200,000 to 250,000 clones, 88% of them seen only once. This record belongs to a study of blood T cell repertoires in COVID-19. Study-level background: Acute and convalescent COVID-19 samples came from the United States, Italy and Spain. T cells, B-cell-depleted T cells, or PBMCs provided the cDNA or gDNA that served as material.

Participants spanned ages about 18 to 90 years and resided in 20 to 30 US areas. Trimming took 7 bases from V and 4 from J, leaving 17 bases between them. The CDR3 covers 14 residues. The germline V gene has CDR1 SGHVS and CDR2 FQNEAQ. The chain combines TRBV7-8 with TRBJ2-7; TRBD1 might be the D (6 bases). The source is a woman aged 25 to 39 who had been exposed to COVID-19. The material sequenced was PBMCs or T cells enriched from blood (not recorded which). CDR3 sequence (DNA): TGTGCCAGCACCCAGGGGACGGGTGGTTACGAGCAGTACTTC. Translation: CASTQGTGGYEQYF.